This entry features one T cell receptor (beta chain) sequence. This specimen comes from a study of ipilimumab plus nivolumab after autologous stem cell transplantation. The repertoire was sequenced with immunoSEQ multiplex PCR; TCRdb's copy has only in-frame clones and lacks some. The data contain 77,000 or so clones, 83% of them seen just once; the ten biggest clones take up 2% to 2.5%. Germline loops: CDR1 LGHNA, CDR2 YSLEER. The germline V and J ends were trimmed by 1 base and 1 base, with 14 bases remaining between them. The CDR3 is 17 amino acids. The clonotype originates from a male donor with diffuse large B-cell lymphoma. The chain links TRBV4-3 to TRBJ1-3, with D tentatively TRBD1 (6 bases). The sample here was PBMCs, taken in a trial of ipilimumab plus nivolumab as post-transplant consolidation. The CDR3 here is CASSQVSGGGSGNTIYF. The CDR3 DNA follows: TGCGCCAGCAGCCAAGTCTCGGGGGGCGGTTCTGGAAACACCATATATTTT.